What follows are 9 T cell receptor beta chains derived from one specimen sequenced in a study of T cell responses to AZD1222 COVID-19 vaccine. The table came from immunoSEQ multiplex PCR; TCRdb's copy has only in-frame clones and leaves some out. The table shows about 56,000 clones, with roughly 85% occurring only once. The specimen comprised peripheral blood, sampled on day 0 of AZD1222 vaccination. The receptors originated from an adult in good health.

This CDR3 reads CASSSRQASSEAFF. The CDR3 DNA sequence: TGTGCCAGTAGTAGCCGACAGGCGAGTTCTGAAGCTTTCTTT. This rearrangement joins TRBV19 to TRBJ1-1, with TRBD1 as a possible D gene (6 bases). This CDR3 is built from 14 residues. Germline V gene data show CDR1 as LNHDA and CDR2 as SQIVND (reference sequence). V shed 4 bases and J shed 6 bases, with 15 bases lying between them.

The CDR3 DNA follows: TGTGCCAGCCGGACTAGCGGGGGTCGAGGGACCCAGTACTTC. This encodes CASRTSGGRGTQYF. The chain employs TRBV27 and TRBJ2-5; 13 bases map to TRBD2. Looked up from germline, CDR1 is MNHEY and CDR2 is SMNVEV (reference sequence). The CDR3 has 14 amino acids. Unmatched junction bases numbered 7, after V lost 8 bases and J lost 7 bases.

This chain joins TRBV5-1 and TRBJ1-3; D uncertain. V was trimmed by 4 bases and J by 2 bases, leaving 13 bases between them. Per the germline V gene, CDR1 is SGHRS and CDR2 is YFSETQ. This CDR3 has 15 residues. The CDR3 spells CASSPSAGAGNTIYF. CDR3 DNA: TGCGCCAGCAGCCCGTCCGCCGGGGCTGGAAACACCATATATTTT.

V and J are TRBV7-9 and TRBJ1-3; D is unclear. The germline gives CDR1 SEHNR, CDR2 FQNEAQ (reference sequence). The CDR3 consists of 12 residues. Trimming pared 1 base from V and 4 bases from J, leaving 2 bases between. The CDR3 loop is CASSLGGNTIYF. The CDR3 DNA sequence: TGTGCCAGCAGCTTAGGGGGAAACACCATATATTTT.

The rearrangement uses TRBV6-4 and TRBJ2-6, with 11 bases identical to TRBD2. With V trimmed by 7 bases and J by 1 base, 6 bases remained unmatched. This CDR3 contains 17 residues. The germline V gene encodes CDR1 MRHNA and CDR2 SNTAGT. The CDR3 nucleotides are TGTGCCAGCACCAGTAGCGGGGGGGCATCTGGGGCCAACGTCCTGACTTTC. It translates to CASTSSGGASGANVLTF.

The J gene is TRBJ1-2, the V gene TRBV12-3 or TRBV12-4; D uncertain. The CDR3 sequence is 12 residues long. Trimming pared 5 bases from V and 8 bases from J, leaving 12 bases between. In DNA form, the CDR3 reads TGTGCCAGCAGTACACTAGGTGCCGGCTACACCTTC. Its translation is CASSTLGAGYTF.

This chain connects TRBV6-5 to TRBJ2-7; TRBD1 might be the D (5 bases). Germline assignment: CDR1 MNHEY and CDR2 SVGAGI. The length of the CDR3 is 13 residues. The V end lost 6 bases, the J end lost 3 bases, and 12 bases lay between the germline ends. The CDR3 here is CASRRQINYEQYF. The CDR3 DNA follows: TGTGCCAGCAGGAGACAGATCAACTACGAGCAGTACTTC.

DNA for the CDR3: TGTGCCAGCAGTGTAAGGAATCGGGAAAAACTGTTTTTT. The encoded protein is CASSVRNREKLFF. This chain uses TRBV2 with TRBJ1-4, with no clear D. With 4 bases removed from V and 8 bases from J, the gap between germline ends came to 11 bases. The CDR3 sequence is 13 residues long. In germline, CDR1 is SNHLY, CDR2 FYNNEI.

Written as DNA, the CDR3 is TGCAGTGCTAGACGAGATACGCAGTATTTT. Its translation: CSARRDTQYF. The chain has TRBV20-1 and TRBJ2-3; no firm D call. Germline-derived CDR1 and CDR2 are DFQATT and SNEGSKA (reference sequence). The CDR3 runs 10 residues. V was shortened by 2 bases and J by 5 bases, with 2 bases between the two germline ends.